These 17 T cell receptor beta chains originate from one sample sequenced in a study of vaccination and CD4 T cells after COVID-19. Oncomine TCR Beta short-read sequencing was applied to DNA from cultured CD4+ T cells. TCRdb re-called the PCR reads through MiXCR, storing one row per CDR3 protein. This table has approximately 19,000 distinct CDR3 sequences, 35% to 50% appearing once. Treatment noted: roughly ten-day PBMC culture with coronavirus spike peptide pools or control peptides (ViraFEST assay). The antigens these receptors bind are not known. Sequenced here: CD4+ T cells from blood, cultured in vitro, sampled after SARS-CoV-2 vaccination. The receptors were sampled from a human donor who had recovered from COVID-19.

There are a few counts of this clonotype. V is TRBV6-1 and J is TRBJ2-3; D is unclear. Germline V lookup: CDR1 MNHNS, CDR2 SASEGT. The CDR3 is made up of 14 amino acids. Trimming left V 3 bases short and J 0 bases short, with 7 bases between. The CDR3 here is CASSEGTSTDTQYF. The CDR3 nucleotides read TGTGCCAGCAGTGAGGGAACTAGCACAGATACGCAGTATTTT.

V gene TRBV6-1 combines with J gene TRBJ1-5, with D possibly TRBD1 on 5 matching bases. The CDR3 spans 13 residues. V dropped 6 bases and J dropped 16 bases, with 22 bases sitting between them. Germline-derived CDR1 and CDR2 are MNHNS and SASEGT. CDR3 coding DNA: TGTGCCAGCAGCGATACCGATAGGGGAGCAGGCCATTTT. Translation gives CASSDTDRGAGHF.

This chain links TRBV12-3 or TRBV12-4 with TRBJ2-7, with D uncertain. CDR3 length: 11 amino acids. V was cut by 3 bases and J by 4 bases, with 4 bases left in between. The CDR3 nucleotides are TGTGCCAGCAGTTTGTATTACGAGCAGTACTTC. Translated: CASSLYYEQYF.

This clonotype has more than one count but fewer than ten. The V gene is TRBV7-8, the J gene TRBJ2-5; 7 bases are shared with TRBD2. The CDR3 loop spans 16 amino acids. CDR1 and CDR2 (germline): SGHVS, FQNEAQ. V shed 0 bases, J shed 5 bases, and the junction held 9 bases outside the gene matches. The CDR3 bases are TGTGCCAGCAGCTTAGCGAGCAGCGGGGTAAGGGAGACCCAGTACTTC. Its protein product is CASSLASSGVRETQYF.

The chain links TRBV18 to TRBJ2-5; possibly TRBD2 for D (7 bases). The CDR3 consists of 13 residues. V shed 6 bases and J shed 4 bases, with 12 bases lying between them. Germline V gives CDR1 KGHSH, CDR2 LQKENI. Written as DNA, the CDR3 is TGTGCCAGCTCGGGGGGGCGAGCAGAGACCCAGTACTTC. Translation gives CASSGGRAETQYF.

J is TRBJ2-1 and V is TRBV28; 7 bases match TRBD1. Germline CDR1 and CDR2: MDHEN and SYDVKM. The CDR3 runs 16 residues. V trimming: 5 bases; J trimming: 0 bases; junction bases outside the gene matches: 7. The CDR3 DNA reads as TGTGCCAGCAGTCCGCGTGGGACAGTCTCCTACAATGAGCAGTTCTTC. Amino acids: CASSPRGTVSYNEQFF.

The sample holds a few counts of this clonotype. This chain links TRBV19 with TRBJ2-1; TRBD1 matches at 10 bases. The CDR3 runs to 15 residues. The junction had 2 bases not matched to a gene; V was cut back by 5 bases and J by 1 base. Germline-derived CDR1 and CDR2 are LNHDA and SQIVND (reference sequence). CDR3 sequence: CASSLDRGSYNEQFF. CDR3 bases: TGTGCCAGTAGTCTGGACAGGGGGTCCTACAATGAGCAGTTCTTC.

J is TRBJ1-2 and V is TRBV6-1, with 8 bases fitting TRBD1. Germline CDR1 is MNHNS and CDR2 is SASEGT. This CDR3 contains 13 residues. V shed 5 bases and J 6 bases; nucleotides not matched to a gene: 5. DNA of the CDR3: TGTGCCAGCAGTCTATCAGGGGGCAATGGCTACACCTTC. Protein: CASSLSGGNGYTF.

Concerning this clonotype itself: Relative to the germline gene, one junction end is altered; a read error may explain this. Here the CDR3 reads CASSLGAVNTGELFF. The CDR3 nucleotides read TGTGCCAGCAGCTTAGGGGCAGTTAACACCGGGGAGCTGTTCTTT. The rearrangement links TRBV7-9 to TRBJ2-2; a possible D gene is TRBD2 (5 bases). The germline CDR1 and CDR2 sequences are SEHNR and FQNEAQ (reference sequence). The CDR3 length is 15 residues.

V usage is TRBV6-1 and J usage is TRBJ2-7; the match to TRBD1 covers 8 bases. With V trimmed by 2 bases and J by 8 bases, 5 bases remained unmatched. Germline CDR1 and CDR2: MNHNS and SASEGT. The CDR3 is 13 residues long. CDR3 residues: CASSEKPGGQQYF. The CDR3 bases are TGTGCCAGCAGTGAAAAACCAGGGGGCCAGCAGTACTTC.

This clonotype was counted only a few times. This chain connects TRBV20-1 to TRBJ1-4; 7 nucleotides line up with TRBD1. Germline CDR1 DFQATT, CDR2 SNEGSKA (reference sequence). J lost 7 bases, V lost 3 bases, and 5 bases had no gene match. The CDR3 contains 13 residues. The CDR3 DNA reads as TGCAGTGCTAGTAGGACAGGAGGTGAAAAACTGTTTTTT. It is translated as CSASRTGGEKLFF.

The rearrangement uses TRBV19 and TRBJ1-2, with 12 bases lining up with TRBD1. This CDR3 region has 14 residues. Germline CDR1 reads LNHDA; CDR2 reads SQIVND (reference sequence). The ends lost 4 bases at V and 7 bases at J; junction bases unmatched: 4. CDR3 protein: CASSTGTGGSGYTF. The DNA of the CDR3 is TGTGCCAGTAGTACCGGGACAGGGGGCTCTGGCTACACCTTC.

This rearrangement joins TRBV20-1 to TRBJ2-1; TRBD2 agrees at 7 bases. The J call is doubtful: the DNA matches TRBJ2-7 better. This CDR3 spans 13 amino acids. Germline V lookup: CDR1 DFQATT, CDR2 SNEGSKA (reference sequence). This CDR3 reads CSAKRGASYEQYF. CDR3 nucleotides: TGCAGTGCTAAGCGGGGAGCGTCCTACGAGCAGTACTTC.

This clonotype was counted only a few times. The CDR3 DNA reads TGTGCCAGCAGCTCCTTAGGGAATGCAGGGGCCTACGAGCAGTACTTC. It specifies CASSSLGNAGAYEQYF. This chain joins TRBV11-3 and TRBJ2-7; tentatively, D is TRBD1 (6 bases). Germline CDR1 SGHNT, CDR2 YENEEA. Deletions cut 4 bases from V and 2 bases from J, with 18 bases between. CDR3 size: 16 residues.

This clonotype has more than one count but fewer than ten. The chain is built from TRBV10-3 and TRBJ1-5; D remains unclear. Trimming shortened V by 2 bases and J by 9 bases, and 14 bases separated the two germline ends. Germline values: CDR1 ENHRY, CDR2 SYGVKD. This CDR3 has 14 residues. Written as DNA, the CDR3 is TGTGCCATCAGTGAGAAGGCGATTTGGACGCCCCAGCATTTT. Translated: CAISEKAIWTPQHF.

The chain couples TRBV19 to TRBJ1-2; a weak D match, TRBD1 (6 bases). This CDR3 comprises 13 residues. The V gene lost 7 bases and the J gene lost 4 bases, with 13 bases spanning the gap. Looked up from germline, CDR1 is LNHDA and CDR2 is SQIVND (reference sequence). The CDR3, as DNA: TGTGCCAGTACCCCGACAGGATCCTATGGCTACACCTTC. As protein: CASTPTGSYGYTF.

The CDR3 reads CASRPDRAGTGELFF. CDR3 bases: TGTGCCAGCAGACCGGACAGGGCCGGCACCGGGGAGCTGTTTTTT. The V call is TRBV6-4, the J call TRBJ2-2; TRBD1 aligns across 8 bases. Germline-derived CDR1 and CDR2 are MRHNA and SNTAGT. The CDR3 is 15 amino acids. J gave up 4 bases and V 6 bases, and 7 bases lay outside the gene matches.